This T cell receptor (beta chain) appears in the sequencing data of a study of T cell repertoires in aging, cancer and after chemotherapy (dated by TCRdb to about 2019). As for the study more broadly: Six donor age groups were covered, ranging from 30 or younger up to 70 or older, and each group contained at least three individuals. The cohort comprised over 200 cancer patients, 90 to 94 with hematological and fewer than 140 with solid cancers, plus 95 healthy donors as a reference group. Approximately 8.4 million TCR reads were contained in the full dataset. The study profiled peripheral blood TCR beta repertoires from healthy donors and cancer patients to examine immunoaging and T cell reconstitution after chemotherapy. Healthy donor control TCR repertoires were recorded over several months to years and showed clear clonal overlap across re-sampling.

Using a mixed TRB-A/B primer pool, multiplex touch-down PCR amplified rearranged TRB sequences covering the V, D and J segments. Illumina adapters and sample indices were attached to the amplicons through two consecutive PCR reactions run with Phusion HS II polymerase. Amplicons were gel-purified using the NucleoSpin Gel and PCR Clean-up kit and were subsequently checked with Qubit and an Agilent 2100 Bioanalyzer. Libraries were sequenced on an Illumina MiSeq using 600-cycle, single-indexed, paired-end runs. The original methods were these. MiXCR versions 2.12 and 3.0.5 were used to process TRB sequences. Each unique CDR3 nucleotide sequence counted as one clone, and only productive sequences with at least two reads were retained. Shannon diversity, evenness, clonality (one minus evenness), and alpha-parameterized diversity profiles from alpha 0 to 5 were included as repertoire metrics. The IGoR algorithm was used to compute generation probabilities of clones in paired pre- and post-chemotherapy samples. TCRdb cleaned the public reads at Q25 with fastp, built clones with MiXCR and kept in-frame beta chains. Rows are combined by CDR3 protein, so each entry shows the most common genes and DNA. In this record, the V and J calls reflect TCRdb's handling and not the investigators' own analysis. The sample contains fewer than 3,500 distinct CDR3 sequences, about 33% of them found a single time. The ten largest clones represent over 12% of the sample.

V lost 5 bases and J lost 4 bases; the stretch between them is 14 bases long. Reading the germline V gene gives CDR1 MNHEY and CDR2 SVGAGI. Its CDR3 holds 14 amino acids, cysteine through phenylalanine. This entry keeps only the CDR3 DNA: 42 bases, framed from base 1. Findings and caveats that apply to the study as a whole: Untreated patients with hematological or solid cancers showed significantly lower blood TCR diversity and higher clonality than age-matched healthy donors. According to the authors, the repertoire data do not allow conclusions to be drawn about immunological memory after chemotherapy. In healthy donors, the decline in TCR diversity with age was mainly due to loss of richness, whereas in cancer patients loss of evenness also played a role. Median generation probability increased over the chemotherapy interval in both cancer cohorts, suggesting repertoire reconstitution through rebound thymic output.

This clonotype is characterized as medium-sized (0.01 to 0.1%). Its antigen is currently not known. Nothing much larger sits one base from this clone, and base qualities are not available. Genomic DNA extracted from peripheral blood, rather than sorted cells or RNA, was used as the source for amplification of TCR beta rearrangements. Sequencing was done on a sample of blood. The chain uses TRBV6-5 and TRBJ1-2, and the D gene may be TRBD1, 5 bases matching. The TCR was taken from a human donor in good health. The bases are TGTGCCAGCAGTCAGGGTGGGATACCCTATGGCTACACCTTC. It is translated as CASSQGGIPYGYTF.